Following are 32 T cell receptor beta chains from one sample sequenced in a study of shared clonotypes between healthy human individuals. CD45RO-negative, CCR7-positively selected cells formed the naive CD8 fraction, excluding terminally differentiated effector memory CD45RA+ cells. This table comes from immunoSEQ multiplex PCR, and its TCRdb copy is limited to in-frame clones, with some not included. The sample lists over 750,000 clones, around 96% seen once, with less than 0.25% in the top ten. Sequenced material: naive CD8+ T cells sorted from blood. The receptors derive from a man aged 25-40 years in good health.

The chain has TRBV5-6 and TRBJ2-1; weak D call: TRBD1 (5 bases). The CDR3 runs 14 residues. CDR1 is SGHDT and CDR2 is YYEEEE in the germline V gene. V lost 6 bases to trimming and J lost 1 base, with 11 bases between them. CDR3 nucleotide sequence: TGTGCCAGCAAGGGGCCGTCATCCTACAATGAGCAGTTCTTC. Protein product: CASKGPSSYNEQFF.

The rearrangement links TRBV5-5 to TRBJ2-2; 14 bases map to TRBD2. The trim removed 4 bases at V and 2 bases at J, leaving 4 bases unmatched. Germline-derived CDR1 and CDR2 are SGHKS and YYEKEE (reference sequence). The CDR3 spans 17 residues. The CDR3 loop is CASSPGLAGVNTGELFF. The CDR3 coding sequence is TGTGCCAGCAGCCCGGGACTAGCGGGAGTCAACACCGGGGAGCTGTTTTTT. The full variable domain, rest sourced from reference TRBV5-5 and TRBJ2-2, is DAGVTQSPTHLIKTRGQQVTLRCSPISGHKSVSWYQQVLGQGPQFIFQYYEKEERGRGNFPDRFSARQFPNYSSELNVNALLLGDSALYLCASSPGLAGVNTGELFFGEGSRLTVL.

This CDR3 is CASGDRGPQETQYF. The CDR3 bases are TGTGCCAGCGGGGACAGGGGGCCCCAAGAGACCCAGTACTTC. The V gene is TRBV28, the J gene TRBJ2-5; TRBD1 agrees at 12 bases. Germline V lookup: CDR1 MDHEN, CDR2 SYDVKM. The J segment lost 1 base and the V segment lost 8 bases, leaving 2 bases of the junction unmatched. The CDR3 extends over 14 amino acids.

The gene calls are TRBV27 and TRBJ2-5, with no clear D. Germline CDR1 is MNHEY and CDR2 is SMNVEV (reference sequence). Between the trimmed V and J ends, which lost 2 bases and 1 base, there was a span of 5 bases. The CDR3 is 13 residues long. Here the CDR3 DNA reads TGTGCCAGCAGTTTAGACACCCAAGAGACCCAGTACTTC. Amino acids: CASSLDTQETQYF.

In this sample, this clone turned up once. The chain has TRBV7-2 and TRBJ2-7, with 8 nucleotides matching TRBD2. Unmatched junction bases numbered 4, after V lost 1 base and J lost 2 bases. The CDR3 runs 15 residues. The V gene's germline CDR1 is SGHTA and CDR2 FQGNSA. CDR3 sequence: CASSLVSGGPYEQYF. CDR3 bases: TGTGCCAGCAGCTTAGTCTCGGGAGGGCCCTACGAGCAGTACTTC.

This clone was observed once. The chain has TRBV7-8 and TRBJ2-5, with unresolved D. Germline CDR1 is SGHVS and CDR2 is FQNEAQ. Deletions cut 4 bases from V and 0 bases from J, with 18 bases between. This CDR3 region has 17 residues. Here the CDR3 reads CASSSLSHTEYQETQYF. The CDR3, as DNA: TGTGCCAGCAGCTCCCTCTCGCATACAGAGTACCAAGAGACCCAGTACTTC.

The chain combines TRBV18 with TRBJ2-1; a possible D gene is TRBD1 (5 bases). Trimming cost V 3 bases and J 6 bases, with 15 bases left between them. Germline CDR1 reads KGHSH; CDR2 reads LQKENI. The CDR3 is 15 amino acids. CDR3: CASSPPVGAPNEQFF. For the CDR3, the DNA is TGTGCCAGCTCACCTCCGGTAGGGGCGCCCAATGAGCAGTTCTTC.

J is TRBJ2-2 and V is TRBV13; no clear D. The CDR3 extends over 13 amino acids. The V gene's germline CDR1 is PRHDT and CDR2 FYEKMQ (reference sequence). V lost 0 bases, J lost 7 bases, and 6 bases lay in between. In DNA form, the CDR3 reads TGTGCCAGCAGCTTAGGGTCCGACGGGGAGCTGTTTTTT. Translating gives CASSLGSDGELFF.

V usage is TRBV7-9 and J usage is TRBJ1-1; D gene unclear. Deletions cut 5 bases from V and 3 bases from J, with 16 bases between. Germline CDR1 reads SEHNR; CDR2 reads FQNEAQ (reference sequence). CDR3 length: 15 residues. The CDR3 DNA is TGTGCCAGCAGCCGCCAACGGGAGGCGGACACTGAAGCTTTCTTT. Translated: CASSRQREADTEAFF.

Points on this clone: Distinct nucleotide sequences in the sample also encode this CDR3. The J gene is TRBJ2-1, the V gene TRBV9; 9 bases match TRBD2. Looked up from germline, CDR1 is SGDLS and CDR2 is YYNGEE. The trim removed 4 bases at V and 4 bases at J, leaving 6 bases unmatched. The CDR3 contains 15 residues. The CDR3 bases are TGTGCCAGCAGCCCGGGACTAGCAGATTACAATGAGCAGTTCTTC. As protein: CASSPGLADYNEQFF.

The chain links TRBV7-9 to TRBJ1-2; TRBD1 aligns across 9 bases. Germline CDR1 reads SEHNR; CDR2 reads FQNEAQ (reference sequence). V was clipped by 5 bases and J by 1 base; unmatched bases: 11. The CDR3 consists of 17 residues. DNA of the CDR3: TGTGCCAGCAGCCCCGAGACTAGACAGGGGGTTAACTATGGCTACACCTTC. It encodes CASSPETRQGVNYGYTF.

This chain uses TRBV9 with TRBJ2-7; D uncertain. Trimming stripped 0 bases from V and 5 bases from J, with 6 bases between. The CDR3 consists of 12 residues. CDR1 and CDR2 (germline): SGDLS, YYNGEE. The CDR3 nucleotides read TGTGCCAGCAGCGTAGGGATGGACGAGCAGTACTTC. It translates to CASSVGMDEQYF.

CDR3 DNA: TGTGCCAGCAGTTTAGGGAAGACCTACGAGCAGTACTTC. Its protein product is CASSLGKTYEQYF. The chain is built from TRBV27 and TRBJ2-7; D not certain. Germline CDR1 reads MNHEY; CDR2 reads SMNVEV (reference sequence). The ends were cut back, 2 bases at V and 2 bases at J, with 7 bases in the middle. CDR3 size: 13 residues.

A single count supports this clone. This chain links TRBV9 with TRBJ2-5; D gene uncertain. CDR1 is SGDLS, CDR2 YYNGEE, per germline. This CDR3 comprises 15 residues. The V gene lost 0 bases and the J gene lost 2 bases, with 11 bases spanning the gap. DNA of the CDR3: TGTGCCAGCAGCGTAGAATCGGCTCCGCAAGAGACCCAGTACTTC. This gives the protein CASSVESAPQETQYF.

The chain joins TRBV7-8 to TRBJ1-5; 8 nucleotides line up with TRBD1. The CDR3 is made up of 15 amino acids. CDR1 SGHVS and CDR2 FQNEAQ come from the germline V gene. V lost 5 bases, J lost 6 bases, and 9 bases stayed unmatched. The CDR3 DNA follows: TGTGCCAGCAGCCCCTGGACAGGGCGGTCTCAGCCCCAGCATTTT. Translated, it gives CASSPWTGRSQPQHF.

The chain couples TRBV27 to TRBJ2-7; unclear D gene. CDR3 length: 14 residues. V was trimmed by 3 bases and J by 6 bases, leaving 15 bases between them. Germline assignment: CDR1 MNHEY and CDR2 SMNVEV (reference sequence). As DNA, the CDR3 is TGTGCCAGCAGTTTCCTCCCACCCCCTACCGAGCAGTACTTC. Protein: CASSFLPPPTEQYF.

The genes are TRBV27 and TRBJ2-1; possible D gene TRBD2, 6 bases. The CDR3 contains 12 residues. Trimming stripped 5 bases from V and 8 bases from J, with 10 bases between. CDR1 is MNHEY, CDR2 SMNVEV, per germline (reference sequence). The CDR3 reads CASSPTRDEQFF. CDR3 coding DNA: TGTGCCAGCAGTCCGACTAGGGATGAGCAGTTCTTC.

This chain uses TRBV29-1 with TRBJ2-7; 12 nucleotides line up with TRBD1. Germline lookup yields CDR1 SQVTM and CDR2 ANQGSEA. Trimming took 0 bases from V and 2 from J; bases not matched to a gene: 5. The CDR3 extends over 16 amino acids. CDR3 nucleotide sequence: TGCAGCGTTGAAGAAGCCGGGACAGGGGGCCCCTACGAGCAGTACTTC. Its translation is CSVEEAGTGGPYEQYF.

The CDR3 is CASSSYSISYEQYF. The CDR3 DNA reads as TGTGCCAGCAGTTCGTACAGCATCTCCTACGAGCAGTACTTC. The chain combines TRBV27 with TRBJ2-7; D ambiguous. V shed 4 bases and J shed 0 bases, with 10 bases lying between them. The V gene's germline CDR1 is MNHEY and CDR2 SMNVEV (reference sequence). This CDR3 contains 14 residues.

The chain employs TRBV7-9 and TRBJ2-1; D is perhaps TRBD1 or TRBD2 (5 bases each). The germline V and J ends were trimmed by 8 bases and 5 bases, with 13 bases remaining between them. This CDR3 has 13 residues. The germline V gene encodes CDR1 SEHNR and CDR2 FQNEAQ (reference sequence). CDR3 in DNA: TGTGCCAGCGAGGGGCTAGATAACAATGAGCAGTTCTTC. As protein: CASEGLDNNEQFF.

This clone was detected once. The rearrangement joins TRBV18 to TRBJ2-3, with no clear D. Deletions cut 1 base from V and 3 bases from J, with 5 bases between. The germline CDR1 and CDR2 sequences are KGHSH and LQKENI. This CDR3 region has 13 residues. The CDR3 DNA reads TGTGCCAGCTCACCACTGGGGACAGATACGCAGTATTTT. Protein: CASSPLGTDTQYF.

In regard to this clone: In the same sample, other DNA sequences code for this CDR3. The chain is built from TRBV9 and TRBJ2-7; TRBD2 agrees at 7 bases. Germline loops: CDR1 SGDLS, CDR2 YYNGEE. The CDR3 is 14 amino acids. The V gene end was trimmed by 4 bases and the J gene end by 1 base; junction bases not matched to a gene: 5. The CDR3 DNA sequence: TGTGCCAGCAGCCCCAGGACTAGTTCCTACGAGCAGTACTTC. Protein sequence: CASSPRTSSYEQYF.

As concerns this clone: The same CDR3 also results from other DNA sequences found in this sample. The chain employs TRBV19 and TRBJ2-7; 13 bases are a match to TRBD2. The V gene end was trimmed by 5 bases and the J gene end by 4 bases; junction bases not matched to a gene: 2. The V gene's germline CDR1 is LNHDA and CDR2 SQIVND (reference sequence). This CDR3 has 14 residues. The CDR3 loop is CASSPGLAGYEQYF. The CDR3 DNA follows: TGTGCCAGTAGTCCGGGACTAGCGGGATACGAGCAGTACTTC.

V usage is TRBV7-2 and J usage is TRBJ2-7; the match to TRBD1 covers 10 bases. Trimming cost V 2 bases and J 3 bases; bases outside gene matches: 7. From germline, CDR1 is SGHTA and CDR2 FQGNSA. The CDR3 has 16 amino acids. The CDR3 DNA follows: TGTGCCAGCAGCTTAAACCGGGACAGGGGATTCTACGAGCAGTACTTC. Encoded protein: CASSLNRDRGFYEQYF.

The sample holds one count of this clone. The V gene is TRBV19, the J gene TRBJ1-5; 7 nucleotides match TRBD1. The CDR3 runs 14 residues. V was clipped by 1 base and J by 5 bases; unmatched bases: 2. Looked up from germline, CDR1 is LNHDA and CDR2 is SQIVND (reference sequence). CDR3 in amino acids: CASSIGQGHQPQHF. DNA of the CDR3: TGTGCCAGTAGTATAGGACAGGGCCATCAGCCCCAGCATTTT.

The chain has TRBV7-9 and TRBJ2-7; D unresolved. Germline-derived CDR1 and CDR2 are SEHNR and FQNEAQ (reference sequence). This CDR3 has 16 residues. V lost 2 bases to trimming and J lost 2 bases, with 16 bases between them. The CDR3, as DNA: TGTGCCAGCAGCTTACGTGGCTCGTCCTCCCCCTACGAGCAGTACTTC. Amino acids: CASSLRGSSSPYEQYF.

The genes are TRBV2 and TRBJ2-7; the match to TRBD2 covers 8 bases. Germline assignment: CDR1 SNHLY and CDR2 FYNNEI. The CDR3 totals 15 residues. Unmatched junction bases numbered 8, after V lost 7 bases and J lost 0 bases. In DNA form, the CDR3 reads TGTGCCAGCACCAATCAGCGGGAGAACTCCTACGAGCAGTACTTC. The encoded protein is CASTNQRENSYEQYF. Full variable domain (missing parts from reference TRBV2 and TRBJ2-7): EPEVTQTPSHQVTQMGQEVILRCVPISNHLYFYWYRQILGQKVEFLVSFYNNEISEKSEIFDDQFSVERPDGSNFTLKIRSTKLEDSAMYFCASTNQRENSYEQYFGPGTRLTVT.

CDR3 nucleotide sequence: TGTGCCAGCACCGAGGACAGACAAGAGACCCAGTACTTC. It translates to CASTEDRQETQYF. V is TRBV7-9 and J is TRBJ2-5; D perhaps matches TRBD1 (6 bases). V lost 7 bases and J lost 2, with 11 bases in between. The length of the CDR3 is 13 residues. Germline lookup yields CDR1 SEHNR and CDR2 FQNEAQ (reference sequence). The complete variable domain, with remaining parts taken from reference TRBV7-9 and TRBJ2-5, reads DTGVSQNPRHKITKRGQNVTFRCDPISEHNRLYWYRQTLGQGPEFLTYFQNEAQLEKSRLLSDRFSAERPKGSFSTLEIQRTEQGDSAMYLCASTEDRQETQYFGPGTRLLVL.

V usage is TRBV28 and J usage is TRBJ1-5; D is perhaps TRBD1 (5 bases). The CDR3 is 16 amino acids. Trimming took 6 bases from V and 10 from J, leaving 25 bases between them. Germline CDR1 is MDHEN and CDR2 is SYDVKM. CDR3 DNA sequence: TGTGCCAGCAGAAAAGTTCAGGGACCCTATATGATCCCCCAGCATTTT. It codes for CASRKVQGPYMIPQHF.

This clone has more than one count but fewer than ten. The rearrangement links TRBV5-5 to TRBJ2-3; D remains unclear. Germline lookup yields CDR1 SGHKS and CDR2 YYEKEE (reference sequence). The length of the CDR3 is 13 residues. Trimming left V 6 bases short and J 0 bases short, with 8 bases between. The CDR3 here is CASIWGSTDTQYF. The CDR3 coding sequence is TGTGCCAGCATCTGGGGAAGCACAGATACGCAGTATTTT. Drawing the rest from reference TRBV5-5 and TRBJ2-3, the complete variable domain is DAGVTQSPTHLIKTRGQQVTLRCSPISGHKSVSWYQQVLGQGPQFIFQYYEKEERGRGNFPDRFSARQFPNYSSELNVNALLLGDSALYLCASIWGSTDTQYFGPGTRLTVL.

Here the CDR3 DNA reads TGTGCCAGCAGCGAAGGACTTTCAGGAGAGACCCAGTACTTC. Its protein is CASSEGLSGETQYF. This sequence joins TRBV7-7 and TRBJ2-5, with D possibly TRBD2 on 5 matching bases. Per germline, CDR1 SSHAT and CDR2 FNYEAQ (reference sequence). The CDR3 contains 14 residues. Trimming cost V 5 bases and J 4 bases, with 14 bases left between them.

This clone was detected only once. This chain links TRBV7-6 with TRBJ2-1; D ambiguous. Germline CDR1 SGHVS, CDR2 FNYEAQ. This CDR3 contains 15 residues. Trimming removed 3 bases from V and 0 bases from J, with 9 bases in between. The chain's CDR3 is CASSFRHSSYNEQFF. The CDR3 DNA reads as TGTGCCAGCAGCTTTCGGCACAGCTCCTACAATGAGCAGTTCTTC.